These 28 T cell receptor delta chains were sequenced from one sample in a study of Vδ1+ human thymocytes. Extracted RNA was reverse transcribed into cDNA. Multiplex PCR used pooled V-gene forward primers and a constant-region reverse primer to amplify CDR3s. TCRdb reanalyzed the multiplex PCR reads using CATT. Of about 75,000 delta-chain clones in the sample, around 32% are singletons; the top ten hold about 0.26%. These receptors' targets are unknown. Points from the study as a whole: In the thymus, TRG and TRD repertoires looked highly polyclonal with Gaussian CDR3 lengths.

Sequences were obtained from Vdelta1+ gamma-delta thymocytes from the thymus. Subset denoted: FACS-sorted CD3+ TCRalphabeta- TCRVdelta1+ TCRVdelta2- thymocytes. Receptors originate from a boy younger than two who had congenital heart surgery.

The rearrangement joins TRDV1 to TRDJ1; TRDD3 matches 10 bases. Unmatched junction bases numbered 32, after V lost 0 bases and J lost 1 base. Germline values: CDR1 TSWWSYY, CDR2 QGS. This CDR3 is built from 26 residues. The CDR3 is CALGELTPLSPLRGIRVSGRTDKLIF. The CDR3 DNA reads TGTGCTCTTGGGGAACTAACCCCGTTGTCCCCGTTAAGGGGGATACGCGTATCCGGGCGCACCGATAAACTCATCTTT.

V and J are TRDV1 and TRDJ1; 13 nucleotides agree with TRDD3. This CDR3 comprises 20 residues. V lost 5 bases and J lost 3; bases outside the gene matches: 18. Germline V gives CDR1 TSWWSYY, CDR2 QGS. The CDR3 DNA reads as TGTGCTCTTGGGCTACAACCCACCGATCTACTGGGGGATACGCCCGATAAACTCATCTTT. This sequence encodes CALGLQPTDLLGDTPDKLIF.

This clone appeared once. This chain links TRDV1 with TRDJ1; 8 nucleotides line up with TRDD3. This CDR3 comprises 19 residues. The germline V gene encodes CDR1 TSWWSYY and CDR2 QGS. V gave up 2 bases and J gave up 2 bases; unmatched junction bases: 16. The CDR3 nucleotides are TGTGCTCTTGGGGAATTAAAGGGCACTCTGGGGGAATCAACCGATAAACTCATCTTT. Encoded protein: CALGELKGTLGESTDKLIF.

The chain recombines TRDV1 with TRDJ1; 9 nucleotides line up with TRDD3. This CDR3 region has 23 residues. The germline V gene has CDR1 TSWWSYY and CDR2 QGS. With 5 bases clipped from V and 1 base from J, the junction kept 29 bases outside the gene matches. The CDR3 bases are TGTGCTCTTGGGAAAAACCTCCTAAGTAATTCCCCCTGGGGGATCCGAACCACCGATAAACTCATCTTT. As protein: CALGKNLLSNSPWGIRTTDKLIF.

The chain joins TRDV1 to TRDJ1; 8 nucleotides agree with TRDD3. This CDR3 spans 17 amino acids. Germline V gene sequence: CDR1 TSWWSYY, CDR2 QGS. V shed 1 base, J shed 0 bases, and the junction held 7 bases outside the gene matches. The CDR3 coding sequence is TGTGCTCTTGGGGAACGGTCTGGGGGACAATACACCGATAAACTCATCTTT. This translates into CALGERSGGQYTDKLIF.

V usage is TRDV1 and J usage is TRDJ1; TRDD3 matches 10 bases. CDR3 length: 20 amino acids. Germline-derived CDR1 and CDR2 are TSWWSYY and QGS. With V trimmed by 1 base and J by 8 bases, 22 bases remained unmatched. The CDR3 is CALGERLFDRWGISPHKLIF. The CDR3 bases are TGTGCTCTTGGGGAACGACTCTTCGACCGCTGGGGGATATCACCCCACAAACTCATCTTT.

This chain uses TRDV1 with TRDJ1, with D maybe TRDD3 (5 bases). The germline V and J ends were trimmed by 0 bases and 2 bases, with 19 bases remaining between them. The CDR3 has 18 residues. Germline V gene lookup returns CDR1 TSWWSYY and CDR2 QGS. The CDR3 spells CALGELLRGLPVTDKLIF. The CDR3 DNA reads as TGTGCTCTTGGGGAACTGCTACGGGGACTACCAGTTACCGATAAACTCATCTTT.

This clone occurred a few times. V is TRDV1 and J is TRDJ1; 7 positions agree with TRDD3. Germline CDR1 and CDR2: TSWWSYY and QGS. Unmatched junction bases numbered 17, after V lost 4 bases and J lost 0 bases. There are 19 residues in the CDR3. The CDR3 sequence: CALGGTTGASAPYTDKLIF. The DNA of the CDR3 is TGTGCTCTTGGGGGTACCACTGGGGCCTCGGCTCCTTACACCGATAAACTCATCTTT.

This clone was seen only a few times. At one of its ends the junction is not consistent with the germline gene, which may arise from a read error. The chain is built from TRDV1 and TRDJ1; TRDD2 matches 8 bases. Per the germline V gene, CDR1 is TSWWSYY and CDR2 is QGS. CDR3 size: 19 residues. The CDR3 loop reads CALGEPSGLPRRCDDKLIF. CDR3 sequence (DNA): TGTGCTCTTGGGGAACCGTCTGGCCTTCCTAGGAGATGCGACGATAAGCTCATCTTT.

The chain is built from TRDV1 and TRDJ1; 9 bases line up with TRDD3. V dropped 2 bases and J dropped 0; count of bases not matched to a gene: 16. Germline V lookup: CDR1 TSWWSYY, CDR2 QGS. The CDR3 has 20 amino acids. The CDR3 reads CALGEYRYPLLGENTDKLIF. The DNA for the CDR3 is TGTGCTCTTGGGGAATATCGGTATCCCCTACTGGGGGAGAACACCGATAAACTCATCTTT.

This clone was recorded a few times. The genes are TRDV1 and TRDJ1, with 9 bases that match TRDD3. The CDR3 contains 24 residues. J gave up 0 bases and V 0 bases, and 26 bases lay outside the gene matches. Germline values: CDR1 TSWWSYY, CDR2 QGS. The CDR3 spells CALGELLPTSRTFVLGDYTDKLIF. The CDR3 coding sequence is TGTGCTCTTGGGGAACTCCTCCCAACTTCCCGCACATTCGTACTGGGGGACTACACCGATAAACTCATCTTT.

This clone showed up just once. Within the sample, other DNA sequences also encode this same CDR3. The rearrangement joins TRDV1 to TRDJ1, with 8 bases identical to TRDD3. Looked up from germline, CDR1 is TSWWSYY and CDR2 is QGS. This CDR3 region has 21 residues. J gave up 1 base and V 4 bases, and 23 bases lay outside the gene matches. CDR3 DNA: TGTGCTCTTGGGGTCCCTTCCGCTGGGATACGCATGCCTACCCGCACCGATAAACTCATCTTT. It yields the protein CALGVPSAGIRMPTRTDKLIF.

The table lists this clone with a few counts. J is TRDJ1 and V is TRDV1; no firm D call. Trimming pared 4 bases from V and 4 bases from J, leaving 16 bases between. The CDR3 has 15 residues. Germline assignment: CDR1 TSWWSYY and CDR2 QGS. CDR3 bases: TGTGCTCTTGGGGCCCATCCTCCATGGAACGATAAACTCATCTTT. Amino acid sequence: CALGAHPPWNDKLIF.

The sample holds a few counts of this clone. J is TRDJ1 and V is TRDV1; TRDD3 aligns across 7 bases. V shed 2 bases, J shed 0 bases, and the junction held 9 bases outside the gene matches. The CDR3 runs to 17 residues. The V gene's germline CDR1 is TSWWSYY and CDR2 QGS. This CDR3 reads CALGEKTSLGDTDKLIF. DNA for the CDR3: TGTGCTCTTGGGGAAAAAACCTCCCTGGGGGACACCGATAAACTCATCTTT.

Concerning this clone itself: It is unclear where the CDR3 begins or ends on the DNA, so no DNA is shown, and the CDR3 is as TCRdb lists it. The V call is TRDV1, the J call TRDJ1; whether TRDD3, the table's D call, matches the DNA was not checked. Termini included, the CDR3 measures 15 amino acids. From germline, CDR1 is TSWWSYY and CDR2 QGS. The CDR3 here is CALGDWDVRPDKLIF.

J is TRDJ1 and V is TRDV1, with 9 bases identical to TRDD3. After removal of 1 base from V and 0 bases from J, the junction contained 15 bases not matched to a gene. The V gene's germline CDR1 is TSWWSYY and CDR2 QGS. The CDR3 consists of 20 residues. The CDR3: CALGEPKWLLGDAYTDKLIF. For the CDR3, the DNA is TGTGCTCTTGGGGAACCAAAGTGGTTACTGGGGGACGCGTACACCGATAAACTCATCTTT.

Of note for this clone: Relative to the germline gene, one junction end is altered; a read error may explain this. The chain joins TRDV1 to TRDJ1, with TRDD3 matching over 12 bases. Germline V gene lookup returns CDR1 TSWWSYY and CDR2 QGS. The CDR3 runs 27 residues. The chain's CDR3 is CALGPSFFLRSYPWVVLGDTQTDRLIF. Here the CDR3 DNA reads TGTGCTCTTGGGCCATCCTTCTTCCTACGGAGCTATCCGTGGGTCGTACTGGGGGATACTCAAACCGATAGACTCATCTTT.

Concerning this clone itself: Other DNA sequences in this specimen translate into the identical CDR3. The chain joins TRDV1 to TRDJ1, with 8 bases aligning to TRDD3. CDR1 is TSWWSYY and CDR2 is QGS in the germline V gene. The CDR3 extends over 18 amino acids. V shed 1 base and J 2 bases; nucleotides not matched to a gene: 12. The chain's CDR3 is CALGEPPRLGGTTDKLIF. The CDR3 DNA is TGTGCTCTTGGGGAACCCCCCCGACTGGGGGGAACTACCGATAAACTCATCTTT.

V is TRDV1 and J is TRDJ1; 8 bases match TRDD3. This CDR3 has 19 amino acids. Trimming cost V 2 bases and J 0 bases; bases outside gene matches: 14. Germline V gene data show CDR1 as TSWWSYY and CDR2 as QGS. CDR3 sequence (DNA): TGTGCTCTTGGGGAATTGGCACAAGTGGGGGATGCCTACACCGATAAACTCATCTTT. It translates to CALGELAQVGDAYTDKLIF.

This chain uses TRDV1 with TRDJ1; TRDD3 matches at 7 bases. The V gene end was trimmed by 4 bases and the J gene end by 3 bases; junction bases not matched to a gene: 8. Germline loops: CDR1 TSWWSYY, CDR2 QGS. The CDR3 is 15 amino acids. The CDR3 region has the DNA TGTGCTCTTGGGGTCACTGGGGAGGGAGCCGATAAACTCATCTTT. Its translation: CALGVTGEGADKLIF.

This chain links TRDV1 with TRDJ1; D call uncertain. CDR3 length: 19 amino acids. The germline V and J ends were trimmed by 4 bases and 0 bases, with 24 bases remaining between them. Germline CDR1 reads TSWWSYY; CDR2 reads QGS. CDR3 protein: CALGAKRSPMYLYTDKLIF. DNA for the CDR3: TGTGCTCTTGGGGCAAAGAGATCCCCCATGTACTTGTACACCGATAAACTCATCTTT.

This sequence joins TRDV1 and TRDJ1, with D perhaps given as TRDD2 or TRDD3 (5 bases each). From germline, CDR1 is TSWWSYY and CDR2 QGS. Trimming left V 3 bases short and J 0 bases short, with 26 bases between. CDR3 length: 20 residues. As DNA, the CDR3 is TGTGCTCTTGGGGACCGACCTCCTAGAAGCTGGGTTCTGTACACCGATAAACTCATCTTT. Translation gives CALGDRPPRSWVLYTDKLIF.

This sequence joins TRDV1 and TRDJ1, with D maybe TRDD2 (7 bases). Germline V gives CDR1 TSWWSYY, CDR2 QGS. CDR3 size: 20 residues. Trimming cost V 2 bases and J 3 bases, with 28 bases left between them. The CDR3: CALGESNSYTYWVVPDKLIF. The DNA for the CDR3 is TGTGCTCTTGGGGAAAGTAATTCCTACACGTACTGGGTGGTCCCCGATAAACTCATCTTT.

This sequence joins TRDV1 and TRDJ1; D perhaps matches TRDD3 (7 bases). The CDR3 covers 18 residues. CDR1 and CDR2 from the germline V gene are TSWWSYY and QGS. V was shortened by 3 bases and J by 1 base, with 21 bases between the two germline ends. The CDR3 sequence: CALGDPLPGDRGTDKLIF. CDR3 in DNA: TGTGCTCTTGGGGACCCCCTTCCGGGGGATCGGGGCACCGATAAACTCATCTTT.

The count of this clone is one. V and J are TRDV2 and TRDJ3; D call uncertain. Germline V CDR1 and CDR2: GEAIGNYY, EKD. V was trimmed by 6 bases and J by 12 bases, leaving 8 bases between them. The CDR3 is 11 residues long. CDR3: CACLRGRQMFF. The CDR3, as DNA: TGTGCCTGTTTAAGGGGCCGACAGATGTTTTTC.

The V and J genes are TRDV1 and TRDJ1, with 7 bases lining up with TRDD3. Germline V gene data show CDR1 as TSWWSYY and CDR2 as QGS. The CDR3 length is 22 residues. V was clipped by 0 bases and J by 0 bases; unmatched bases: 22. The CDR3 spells CALGELNSKIQYWGINTDKLIF. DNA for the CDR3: TGTGCTCTTGGGGAACTAAACTCCAAGATCCAGTACTGGGGAATCAACACCGATAAACTCATCTTT.

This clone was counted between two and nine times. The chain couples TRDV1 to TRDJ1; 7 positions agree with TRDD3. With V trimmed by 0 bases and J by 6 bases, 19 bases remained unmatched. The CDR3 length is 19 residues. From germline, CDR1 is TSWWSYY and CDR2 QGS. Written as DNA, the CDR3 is TGTGCTCTTGGGGAACTAGCCTACGGTACTGGGGTGGGCCCCAATAAACTCATCTTT. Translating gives CALGELAYGTGVGPNKLIF.

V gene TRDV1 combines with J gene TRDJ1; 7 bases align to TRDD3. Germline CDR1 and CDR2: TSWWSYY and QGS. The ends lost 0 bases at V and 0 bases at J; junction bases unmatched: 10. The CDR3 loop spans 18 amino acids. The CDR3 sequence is CALGELCTTGGYTDKLIF. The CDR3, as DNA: TGTGCTCTTGGGGAACTTTGCACAACGGGGGGATACACCGATAAACTCATCTTT.